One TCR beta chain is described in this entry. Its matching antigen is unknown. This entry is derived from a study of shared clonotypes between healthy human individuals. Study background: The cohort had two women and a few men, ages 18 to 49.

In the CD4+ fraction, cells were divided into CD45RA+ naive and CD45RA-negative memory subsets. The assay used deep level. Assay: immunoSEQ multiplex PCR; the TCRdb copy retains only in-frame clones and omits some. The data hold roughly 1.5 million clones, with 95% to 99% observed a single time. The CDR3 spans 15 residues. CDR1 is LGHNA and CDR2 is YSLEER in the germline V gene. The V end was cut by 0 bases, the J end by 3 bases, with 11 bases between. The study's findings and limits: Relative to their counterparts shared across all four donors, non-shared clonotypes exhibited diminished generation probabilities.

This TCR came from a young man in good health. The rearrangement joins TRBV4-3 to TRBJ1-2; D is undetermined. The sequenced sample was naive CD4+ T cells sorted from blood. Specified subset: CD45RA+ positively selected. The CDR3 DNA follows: TGCGCCAGCAGCCAAGATAGGTTGGCTTACTATGGCTACACCTTC. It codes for CASSQDRLAYYGYTF.